The 18 T cell receptor beta chains in this list originate from one sample, sequenced in a study of blood T cell repertoires in COVID-19. Using immunoSEQ multiplex PCR, the repertoire was profiled, and TCRdb retains in-frame clones only, with some absent. The sample carries around 340,000 clones, 86% recorded once. The sequencing input was peripheral blood. The receptors shown here come from a woman aged 55-70 years with COVID-19, enrolled during active disease.

A single count supports this clone. V and J are TRBV3-1 (or the pseudogene TRBV3-2) and TRBJ1-2, with D perhaps matching TRBD1 (6 bases). The CDR3 extends over 12 amino acids. Germline V gene sequence: CDR1 LGHDT, CDR2 YNNKEL (reference sequence). V lost 5 bases to trimming and J lost 5 bases, with 9 bases between them. DNA of the CDR3: TGTGCCAGCAGCTCAACAGGGTATGGCTACACCTTC. Its translation: CASSSTGYGYTF.

The chain links TRBV19 to TRBJ2-2, with D uncertain. The length of the CDR3 is 15 residues. The germline V gene encodes CDR1 LNHDA and CDR2 SQIVND (reference sequence). The V gene lost 4 bases and the J gene lost 6 bases, with 15 bases spanning the gap. CDR3 coding DNA: TGTGCCAGTAGTAATGCGGCCCTCCGTTCCGGGGAGCTGTTTTTT. Protein sequence: CASSNAALRSGELFF.

V is TRBV6-1 and J is TRBJ2-2, with a tentative D call TRBD2 (7 bases). Trimming took 0 bases from V and 1 from J, leaving 15 bases between them. Per the germline V gene, CDR1 is MNHNS and CDR2 is SASEGT. The CDR3 covers 18 residues. CDR3 protein: CASSEAKWGGRNTGELFF. Here the CDR3 DNA reads TGTGCCAGCAGTGAAGCAAAGTGGGGGGGCCGGAACACCGGGGAGCTGTTTTTT.

CDR3 region: CASSPQGTF. CDR3 DNA: TGTGCCAGCAGCCCACAGGGCACCTTC. This sequence joins TRBV6-6 and TRBJ1-2, with D possibly matching TRBD1 (6 bases). The CDR3 covers 9 residues. The V end was cut by 6 bases, the J end by 13 bases, with 9 bases between. Germline loops: CDR1 MNHNY, CDR2 SVGAGI (reference sequence).

This chain links TRBV10-2 with TRBJ1-4; the D gene is possibly TRBD1 (5 bases). Trimming shortened V by 3 bases and J by 0 bases, and 8 bases separated the two germline ends. The CDR3 totals 15 residues. Germline CDR1 WSHSY, CDR2 SAAADI. For the CDR3, the DNA is TGCGCCAGCAGTGACACAGGCACAACTAATGAAAAACTGTTTTTT. It translates to CASSDTGTTNEKLFF.

This chain uses TRBV9 with TRBJ2-5, with 7 bases fitting TRBD1. CDR1 is SGDLS, CDR2 YYNGEE, per germline. V shed 4 bases and J 4 bases; nucleotides not matched to a gene: 10. There are 15 residues in the CDR3. Here the CDR3 DNA reads TGTGCCAGCAGCCCAAGACAGGGTCCGGGAGAGACCCAGTACTTC. Its protein product is CASSPRQGPGETQYF.

The chain is built from TRBV9 and TRBJ2-7; 7 bases agree with TRBD1. From germline, CDR1 is SGDLS and CDR2 YYNGEE. The V segment lost 4 bases and the J segment 0 bases; nucleotides outside the gene matches: 7. The CDR3 sequence is 15 residues long. CDR3 sequence: CASSLSGTASYEQYF. The DNA of the CDR3 is TGTGCCAGCAGCCTCTCCGGGACAGCCTCCTACGAGCAGTACTTC.

This sequence joins TRBV9 and TRBJ2-1; perhaps TRBD1 as D (6 bases). The CDR3 is 15 residues long. V was trimmed by 0 bases and J by 7 bases, leaving 14 bases between them. Germline V gene sequence: CDR1 SGDLS, CDR2 YYNGEE. The CDR3, as DNA: TGTGCCAGCAGCGTAGGAGGGGGAATATTGAATGAGCAGTTCTTC. It translates to CASSVGGGILNEQFF. The entire variable domain, with the rest obtained from reference TRBV9 and TRBJ2-1, is as follows: DSGVTQTPKHLITATGQRVTLRCSPRSGDLSVYWYQQSLDQGLQFLIQYYNGEERAKGNILERFSAQQFPDLHSELNLSSLELGDSALYFCASSVGGGILNEQFFGPGTRLTVL.

The chain couples TRBV6-5 to TRBJ2-4, with D possibly matching TRBD1 (5 bases). Deletions cut 0 bases from V and 3 bases from J, with 12 bases between. Per the germline V gene, CDR1 is MNHEY and CDR2 is SVGAGI. The CDR3 runs to 16 residues. The CDR3 reads CASSYSRGTGKNIQYF. DNA of the CDR3: TGTGCCAGCAGTTACTCAAGGGGTACGGGCAAAAACATTCAGTACTTC.

In this sample, this clone turned up once. V and J are TRBV19 and TRBJ1-2; tentatively, D is TRBD1 (6 bases). The germline V gene encodes CDR1 LNHDA and CDR2 SQIVND (reference sequence). CDR3 length equals 10 residues. V was clipped by 10 bases and J by 7 bases, with 10 bases between them. DNA for the CDR3: TGTGCCACCCAGGGGTTTGGCTACACCTTC. Translating it yields CATQGFGYTF.

As DNA, the CDR3 is TGTGCCAGTAGTATAAGGAGGACAGGGGGAATGAGGGAGCTGTTTTTT. Its translation is CASSIRRTGGMRELFF. The gene calls are TRBV19 and TRBJ2-2; 10 bases map to TRBD1. The CDR3 length is 16 residues. The V segment lost 2 bases and the J segment 9 bases; nucleotides outside the gene matches: 9. Germline CDR1 LNHDA, CDR2 SQIVND (reference sequence).

The chain recombines TRBV29-1 with TRBJ1-1, with D possibly TRBD1 on 5 matching bases. Germline-derived CDR1 and CDR2 are SQVTM and ANQGSEA. The CDR3 contains 14 residues. The V end was cut by 6 bases, the J end by 4 bases, with 18 bases between. CDR3 sequence (DNA): TGCAGCGTCCAATACAGTCTCGGGGGCACTGAAGCTTTCTTT. Translation: CSVQYSLGGTEAFF.

V and J are TRBV4-2 and TRBJ2-7; 12 bases fit TRBD2. V dropped 0 bases and J dropped 4; count of bases not matched to a gene: 7. Per the germline V gene, CDR1 is LGHNA and CDR2 is YNFKEQ. CDR3 length: 17 amino acids. The CDR3 DNA follows: TGTGCCAGCAGCCAAGAGTGGTCTAGCGGGGGGGTATACGAGCAGTACTTC. Translating it yields CASSQEWSSGGVYEQYF.

V and J are TRBV5-4 and TRBJ2-7, with 11 bases matching TRBD2. There are 17 residues in the CDR3. Germline V gene sequence: CDR1 SGHNT, CDR2 YYREEE (reference sequence). Losses at the gene ends were 0 bases for V and 4 bases for J; bases not matched to a gene: 9. The CDR3 DNA reads as TGTGCCAGCAGCTTGGGCGGTTCGGCTAGCGGGGGGTACGAGCAGTACTTC. Translating it yields CASSLGGSASGGYEQYF.

In its sample, this clone was seen a few times. Different DNA sequences within this sample yield the same CDR3. The rearrangement uses TRBV10-3 and TRBJ1-6; TRBD1 might be the D (6 bases). CDR3 size: 12 residues. Germline assignment: CDR1 ENHRY and CDR2 SYGVKD. V lost 6 bases and J lost 9, with 9 bases in between. DNA of the CDR3: TGTGCCATCAGAACAGGGAGTTCACCCCTCCACTTT. Translated, it gives CAIRTGSSPLHF.

The CDR3 is CASQSENTEAFF. The CDR3 DNA reads as TGCGCCAGTCAGAGCGAGAACACTGAAGCTTTCTTT. V usage is TRBV5-1 and J usage is TRBJ1-1; D is undetermined. The CDR3 runs 12 residues. Trimming removed 8 bases from V and 1 base from J, with 9 bases in between. Looked up from germline, CDR1 is SGHRS and CDR2 is YFSETQ.

V and J are TRBV7-3 and TRBJ2-7, with 7 bases matching TRBD1. The CDR3 extends over 13 amino acids. The trim removed 3 bases at V and 6 bases at J, leaving 5 bases unmatched. Germline V gene lookup returns CDR1 SGHTA and CDR2 FQGTGA. The CDR3 spells CASSFSSGGEQYF. The CDR3 DNA reads TGTGCCAGCAGCTTTAGTTCAGGGGGCGAGCAGTACTTC. The variable domain in full, completed from reference TRBV7-3 and TRBJ2-7, reads GAGVSQTPSNKVTEKGKYVELRCDPISGHTALYWYRQSLGQGPEFLIYFQGTGAADDSGLPNDRFFAVRPEGSVSTLKIQRTERGDSAVYLCASSFSSGGEQYFGPGTRLTVT.

The chain uses TRBV12-3 or TRBV12-4 and TRBJ2-7; D not certain. CDR3 length: 12 amino acids. The V end was cut by 6 bases, the J end by 3 bases, with 9 bases between. The CDR3 nucleotides are TGTGCCAGCAGCCCGGCAGGCTACGAGCAGTACTTC. This encodes CASSPAGYEQYF.